This TCR beta chain originates from a study of blood T cell repertoires in COVID-19. Per the germline V gene, CDR1 is SGHTA and CDR2 is FQGTGA. The CDR3 is 14 amino acids. V lost 3 bases and J 9 bases, leaving 16 bases between the germline ends. Sequencing used immunoSEQ multiplex PCR; TCRdb keeps in-frame clones, though not all of them. Seen here are under 150,000 clones, about 83% observed once, and the top ten hold under 7%. The source material was PBMCs or T cells enriched from blood (not recorded which). The J gene is TRBJ2-3, the V gene TRBV7-3; weak D call: TRBD1 (5 bases). The TCR was taken from a woman aged 50 to 60 who had been exposed to COVID-19. The CDR3 loop is CASSFKQGVGTQYF. The CDR3 bases are TGTGCCAGCAGCTTTAAGCAGGGTGTGGGGACGCAGTATTTT.